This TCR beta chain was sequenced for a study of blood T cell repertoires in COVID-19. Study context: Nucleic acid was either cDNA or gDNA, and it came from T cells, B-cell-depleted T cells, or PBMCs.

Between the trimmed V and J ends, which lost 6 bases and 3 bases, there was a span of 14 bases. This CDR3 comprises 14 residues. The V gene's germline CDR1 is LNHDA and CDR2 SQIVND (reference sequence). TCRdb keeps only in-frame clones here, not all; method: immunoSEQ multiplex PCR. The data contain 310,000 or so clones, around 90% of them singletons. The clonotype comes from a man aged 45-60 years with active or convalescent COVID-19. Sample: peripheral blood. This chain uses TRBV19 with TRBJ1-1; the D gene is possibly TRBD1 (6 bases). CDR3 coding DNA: TGTGCCAGTAGAAGGACAGTTCAGCACACTGAAGCTTTCTTT. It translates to CASRRTVQHTEAFF.